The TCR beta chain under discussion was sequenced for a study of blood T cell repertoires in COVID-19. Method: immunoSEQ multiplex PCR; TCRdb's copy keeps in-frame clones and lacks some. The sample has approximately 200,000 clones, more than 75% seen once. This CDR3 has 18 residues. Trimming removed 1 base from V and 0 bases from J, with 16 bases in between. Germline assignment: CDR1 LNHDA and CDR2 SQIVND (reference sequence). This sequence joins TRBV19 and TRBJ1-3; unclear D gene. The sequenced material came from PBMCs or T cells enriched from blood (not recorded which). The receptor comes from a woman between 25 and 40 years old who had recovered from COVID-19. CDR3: CASSIGCCGLSSGNTIYF. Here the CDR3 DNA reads TGTGCCAGTAGTATAGGATGTTGTGGACTTAGCTCTGGAAACACCATATATTTT. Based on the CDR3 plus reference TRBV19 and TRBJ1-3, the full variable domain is DGGITQSPKYLFRKEGQNVTLSCEQNLNHDAMYWYRQDPGQGLRLIYYSQIVNDFQKGDIAEGYSVSREKKESFPLTVTSAQKNPTAFYLCASSIGCCGLSSGNTIYFGEGSWLTVV.